The 20 T cell receptor beta chains given below trace back to one sample, sequenced in a study of T cell responses to AZD1222 COVID-19 vaccine. The protocol was immunoSEQ multiplex PCR, while the TCRdb copy is restricted to in-frame clones and leaves out a portion. The profile shows 140,000 or so clones, approximately 91% of them singletons. Sequenced material: peripheral blood, taken 28 days after the second AZD1222 dose. These receptors came from an adult who received the AZD1222 COVID-19 vaccine.

This rearrangement joins TRBV12-5 to TRBJ1-5, with D possibly TRBD1 on 6 matching bases. This CDR3 comprises 17 residues. V lost 6 bases, J lost 4 bases, and 22 bases lay in between. CDR1 and CDR2 (germline): LGHNT, FRNRAP. Here the CDR3 reads CASGGLGGALTNQPQHF. Here the CDR3 DNA reads TGTGCTAGTGGAGGTCTAGGGGGTGCGCTAACGAATCAGCCCCAGCATTTT.

The chain couples TRBV6-5 to TRBJ2-1, with a possible D match to TRBD1 (6 bases). The CDR3 consists of 13 residues. The V end lost 8 bases, the J end lost 5 bases, and 13 bases lay between the germline ends. Germline V gene data show CDR1 as MNHEY and CDR2 as SVGAGI. The CDR3 loop is CASSGQLHNEQFF. The CDR3 DNA is TGTGCCAGCTCGGGACAACTGCACAATGAGCAGTTCTTC.

V and J are TRBV9 and TRBJ2-1; possible D gene TRBD2, 5 bases. V lost 0 bases, J lost 4 bases, and 11 bases lay in between. Germline loops: CDR1 SGDLS, CDR2 YYNGEE. The CDR3 contains 15 residues. CDR3 region: CASSVVSGGYNEQFF. The CDR3 DNA follows: TGTGCCAGCAGCGTAGTAAGCGGCGGATACAATGAGCAGTTCTTC.

CDR3 sequence: CASSSEGLPQETQYF. CDR3 DNA: TGCGCCAGCAGCTCGGAGGGACTCCCCCAAGAGACCCAGTACTTC. This chain joins TRBV5-1 and TRBJ2-5; D perhaps matches TRBD2 (6 bases). The CDR3 length is 15 residues. The germline gives CDR1 SGHRS, CDR2 YFSETQ. V was shortened by 3 bases and J by 1 base, with 13 bases between the two germline ends.

The chain carries TRBV7-9 and TRBJ1-1, with 9 bases fitting TRBD1. J gave up 5 bases and V 5 bases, and 12 bases lay outside the gene matches. The CDR3 is 16 amino acids. From germline, CDR1 is SEHNR and CDR2 FQNEAQ (reference sequence). CDR3 sequence (DNA): TGTGCCAGCAGCAGAAAACAGGGGGCGTCGAGGACTGAAGCTTTCTTT. Its protein product is CASSRKQGASRTEAFF.

This clone has more than one count but fewer than ten. The rearrangement links TRBV4-1 to TRBJ1-2, with TRBD1 matching over 7 bases. This CDR3 has 15 residues. The germline V gene has CDR1 MGHRA and CDR2 YSYEKL. V shed 3 bases, J shed 6 bases, and the junction held 10 bases outside the gene matches. The CDR3 reads CASSQQQGRENGYTF. The CDR3, as DNA: TGCGCCAGCAGCCAGCAACAGGGGAGGGAGAATGGCTACACCTTC.

This clone was seen once. The genes are TRBV14 and TRBJ2-5; TRBD2 aligns across 11 bases. From germline, CDR1 is SGHDN and CDR2 FVKESK. V dropped 2 bases and J dropped 3; count of bases not matched to a gene: 5. This CDR3 comprises 16 residues. The CDR3 DNA sequence: TGTGCCAGCAGCCAACCAAGGGGACTAGCGGAAGAGACCCAGTACTTC. Its protein is CASSQPRGLAEETQYF.

On this clone: Other nucleotide sequences in the sample specify the same CDR3. This rearrangement joins TRBV5-1 to TRBJ1-1; D not certain. V was shortened by 4 bases and J by 5 bases, with 12 bases between the two germline ends. Germline values: CDR1 SGHRS, CDR2 YFSETQ. The CDR3 is made up of 13 amino acids. CDR3 loop: CASSPGGGTEAFF. The CDR3 nucleotides are TGCGCCAGCAGCCCCGGAGGAGGTACTGAAGCTTTCTTT.

The rearrangement joins TRBV9 to TRBJ2-7; a weak D match, TRBD2 (6 bases). In germline, CDR1 is SGDLS, CDR2 YYNGEE. V gave up 0 bases and J gave up 2 bases, with 6 bases separating them. The CDR3 totals 13 residues. CDR3 loop: CASSVGGTYEQYF. CDR3 nucleotide sequence: TGTGCCAGCAGCGTAGGCGGGACCTACGAGCAGTACTTC.

This chain connects TRBV6-1 to TRBJ2-5, with 14 nucleotides matching TRBD2. There are 17 residues in the CDR3. The germline CDR1 and CDR2 sequences are MNHNS and SASEGT. V dropped 3 bases and J dropped 5; count of bases not matched to a gene: 8. CDR3 amino acids: CASSDPGLAGGWETQYF. Written as DNA, the CDR3 is TGTGCCAGCAGTGACCCCGGACTAGCGGGAGGTTGGGAGACCCAGTACTTC.

This rearrangement joins TRBV7-9 to TRBJ1-2, with 7 bases fitting TRBD1. V shed 1 base and J 0 bases; nucleotides not matched to a gene: 2. Looked up from germline, CDR1 is SEHNR and CDR2 is FQNEAQ (reference sequence). The CDR3 contains 15 residues. The CDR3 loop is CASSLVGTANYGYTF. The CDR3 DNA sequence: TGTGCCAGCAGCTTAGTCGGGACAGCTAACTATGGCTACACCTTC.

This chain links TRBV20-1 with TRBJ2-7; D might be TRBD1 (5 bases). This CDR3 contains 11 residues. Germline CDR1 and CDR2: DFQATT and SNEGSKA (reference sequence). Trimming removed 4 bases from V and 1 base from J, with 5 bases in between. The CDR3 reads CSATGSYEQYF. The CDR3 DNA sequence: TGCAGTGCTACAGGGTCCTACGAGCAGTACTTC.

This sequence joins TRBV7-3 and TRBJ2-3, with D possibly TRBD1 on 5 matching bases. The length of the CDR3 is 14 residues. Trimming cost V 1 base and J 2 bases, with 7 bases left between them. Germline V lookup: CDR1 SGHTA, CDR2 FQGTGA. DNA of the CDR3: TGTGCCAGCAGCTTAAGGACAACCACAGATACGCAGTATTTT. Encoded protein: CASSLRTTTDTQYF. The whole variable domain, filled in from reference TRBV7-3 and TRBJ2-3, reads GAGVSQTPSNKVTEKGKYVELRCDPISGHTALYWYRQSLGQGPEFLIYFQGTGAADDSGLPNDRFFAVRPEGSVSTLKIQRTERGDSAVYLCASSLRTTTDTQYFGPGTRLTVL.

The CDR3 DNA reads TGTGCCACCAGCAGTCCCAAGCGGGGGGGCCGTACCGGGGAGCTGTTTTTT. Its protein is CATSSPKRGGRTGELFF. The rearrangement joins TRBV15 to TRBJ2-2; TRBD2 matches at 10 bases. Germline assignment: CDR1 LNHNV and CDR2 YYDKDF (reference sequence). This CDR3 contains 17 residues. Germline trimming cut 3 bases from V and 5 bases from J; bases unmatched to any gene: 9.

This chain links TRBV12-2 with TRBJ1-6. TRBV12-2 is termed a pseudogene. The CDR3 runs 14 residues. The CDR3 DNA follows: TGTGCAAGTCGCCAAGGGGGGGATAATTCACCCCTCCACTTT. This codes for CASRQGGDNSPLHF.

As to this clone: Other nucleotide sequences from this sample produce the same CDR3. V and J are TRBV6-1 and TRBJ2-1, with 9 nucleotides matching TRBD2. The CDR3 extends over 14 amino acids. V was pared by 3 bases and J by 4 bases, with 1 base of the junction left unmatched. Germline CDR1 reads MNHNS; CDR2 reads SASEGT. The chain's CDR3 is CASSDLAGYNEQFF. Here the CDR3 DNA reads TGTGCCAGCAGTGACCTAGCGGGGTACAATGAGCAGTTCTTC.

The chain uses TRBV5-5 and TRBJ2-7; 9 bases are a match to TRBD1. Germline V lookup: CDR1 SGHKS, CDR2 YYEKEE (reference sequence). The CDR3 consists of 14 residues. V dropped 2 bases and J dropped 2; count of bases not matched to a gene: 2. CDR3 DNA sequence: TGTGCCAGCAGCTTCCGGGACAGGGCCTACGAGCAGTACTTC. It is translated as CASSFRDRAYEQYF. The variable domain in full, with the rest retrieved from reference TRBV5-5 and TRBJ2-7, is DAGVTQSPTHLIKTRGQQVTLRCSPISGHKSVSWYQQVLGQGPQFIFQYYEKEERGRGNFPDRFSARQFPNYSSELNVNALLLGDSALYLCASSFRDRAYEQYFGPGTRLTVT.

V usage is TRBV5-1 and J usage is TRBJ1-1, with 11 bases matching TRBD1. Looked up from germline, CDR1 is SGHRS and CDR2 is YFSETQ. The CDR3 runs 15 residues. J was trimmed by 0 bases and V by 4 bases; bases with no gene match: 2. CDR3 sequence reads: CASSRDRGLNTEAFF. CDR3 DNA sequence: TGCGCCAGCAGCCGGGACAGGGGGTTGAACACTGAAGCTTTCTTT.

The rearrangement joins TRBV6-5 to TRBJ1-2; tentative D call: TRBD1 (6 bases). Trimming removed 5 bases at V and 10 bases at J, with 20 bases between. Germline V CDR1 and CDR2: MNHEY, SVGAGI. This CDR3 region has 14 residues. As DNA, the CDR3 is TGTGCCAGCAGTCCGTTTTCCGGGACAACGGACTACACCTTC. Residues: CASSPFSGTTDYTF.

The chain uses TRBV11-2 and TRBJ1-2; 7 nucleotides match TRBD1. V dropped 5 bases and J dropped 1; count of bases not matched to a gene: 7. CDR1 is SGHAT and CDR2 is FQNNGV in the germline V gene. CDR3 length: 15 amino acids. CDR3 region: CASSPRQGVNYGYTF. The CDR3 DNA sequence: TGTGCCAGCAGCCCCCGACAGGGAGTTAACTATGGCTACACCTTC.